This is a list of T cell receptor beta chains from one sample in a study of T cell responses to AZD1222 COVID-19 vaccine. Profiled with immunoSEQ multiplex PCR; TCRdb holds only in-frame clones, not every one. The table lists under 150,000 clones, roughly 92% of them singletons. The sequencing here drew on peripheral blood, taken 28 days after the second AZD1222 dose. The receptors were sampled from an adult who received the AZD1222 COVID-19 vaccine. CDR3s include the opening cysteine and the closing phenylalanine or tryptophan. Size is omitted from some rows. Given values are once, few, many or a class for expanded clones.

J: TRBJ1-2; size: once; V: TRBV29-1; CDR3: CSVSDRFDGYTF
J: TRBJ2-3; size: NA; V: TRBV5-6; CDR3: CASSLQGITDTQYF
J: TRBJ1-3; size: NA; V: TRBV28; CDR3: CASGTYSGNTIYF
J: TRBJ1-1; size: NA; V: TRBV11-2; CDR3: CASSSGQGSWNTEAFF
J: TRBJ1-2; size: NA; V: TRBV27; CDR3: CASSGRQGANDNYGYTF
J: TRBJ2-6; size: NA; V: TRBV19; CDR3: CASSFLTGTPSGANVLTF
J: TRBJ2-7; size: NA; V: TRBV19; CDR3: CASSWDYSSYEQYF
J: TRBJ2-1; size: NA; V: TRBV30; CDR3: CAWTSGQLTYNEQFF
J: TRBJ2-1; size: NA; V: TRBV9; CDR3: CASTGGTGAINEQFF
J: TRBJ2-5; size: NA; V: TRBV2; CDR3: CASSKLAGEETQYF
J: TRBJ2-5; size: few; V: TRBV30; CDR3: CAWRAGGPQETQYF
J: TRBJ2-1; size: NA; V: TRBV24-1; CDR3: CATSERTSGSHNEQFF
J: TRBJ1-1; size: once; V: TRBV7-8; CDR3: CASSLTGGTEAFF
J: TRBJ1-6; size: NA; V: TRBV27; CDR3: CASSFNRGSPLHF
J: TRBJ2-3; size: NA; V: TRBV3-1/TRBV3-2; CDR3: CASTSRLAGGDTQYF